This T cell receptor (beta chain) originates from a study of OX40 agonist ivuxolimab in advanced cancers. Points from the study as a whole: Normalized T-cell clonal expansion was also low in some nonresponders.

The assay was immunoSEQ multiplex PCR, and TCRdb's table has in-frame clones only and misses some. The sample contains 65,000 to 95,000 clones, roughly 91% of which appear only once. CDR3 length: 13 residues. Germline values: CDR1 SNHLY, CDR2 FYNNEI. V lost 6 bases and J lost 11, with 14 bases in between. Remarks on this clone: The antigen is unknown.

The receptor was isolated from an adult with an advanced solid tumor such as melanoma, head and neck, liver or kidney cancer. The sample here was CD4+ or CD8+ T cells sorted from blood, taken in a trial of the OX40 agonist ivuxolimab. The chain recombines TRBV2 with TRBJ1-6; D uncertain. The CDR3 reads CASSLQLEAPLHF. Written as DNA, the CDR3 is TGTGCCAGCAGCCTCCAACTAGAGGCACCCCTCCACTTT.